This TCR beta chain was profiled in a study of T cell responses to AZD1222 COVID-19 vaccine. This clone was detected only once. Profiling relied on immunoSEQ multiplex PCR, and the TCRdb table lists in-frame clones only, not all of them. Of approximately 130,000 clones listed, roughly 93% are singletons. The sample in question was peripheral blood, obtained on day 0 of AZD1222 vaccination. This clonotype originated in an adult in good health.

CDR3 sequence reads: CASSELAKNIQYF. In DNA form, the CDR3 reads TGTGCCAGTTCAGAGTTAGCCAAAAACATTCAGTACTTC. This sequence joins TRBV19 and TRBJ2-4, with no clear D. The CDR3 sequence is 13 residues long. CDR1 LNHDA and CDR2 SQIVND come from the germline V gene (reference sequence). The V and J ends lost 8 bases and 0 bases respectively, with 8 bases between them.